The 14 T cell receptor beta chains below all came from one sample that was sequenced in a study of blood T cell repertoires in COVID-19. TCRdb's table, derived via immunoSEQ multiplex PCR, lists solely in-frame clones and lacks some. The sample lists some 33,000 clones, approximately 90% seen once, with under 2.5% in the top ten. The specimen was peripheral blood. Every receptor here comes from a human donor in a cohort sampled during active COVID-19.

V is TRBV7-2 and J is TRBJ2-2, with 7 bases matching TRBD2. The CDR3 has 15 amino acids. From germline, CDR1 is SGHTA and CDR2 FQGNSA. V dropped 5 bases and J dropped 7; count of bases not matched to a gene: 10. The CDR3 DNA is TGTGCCAGCAGCATTATTGGGGGGGTTGGCGGGGAGCTGTTTTTT. Protein: CASSIIGGVGGELFF.

The genes are TRBV7-3 and TRBJ2-3, with 7 bases aligning to TRBD1. Germline V CDR1 and CDR2: SGHTA, FQGTGA. V was clipped by 5 bases and J by 9 bases; unmatched bases: 5. The CDR3 consists of 12 residues. CDR3 coding DNA: TGTGCCAGCAGCCGACAGGGTGACACGCAGTATTTT. Protein sequence: CASSRQGDTQYF.

The rearrangement uses TRBV6-5 and TRBJ1-6, with D maybe TRBD1 (6 bases). CDR1 is MNHEY, CDR2 SVGAGI, per germline. Trimming removed 10 bases from V and 4 bases from J, with 14 bases in between. The CDR3 length is 14 residues. CDR3 DNA: TGTGCCATCATGGCAGGGGATTATAATTCACCCCTCCACTTT. Protein product: CAIMAGDYNSPLHF.

The V and J genes are TRBV6-5 and TRBJ1-2, with D unclear. With 2 bases removed from V and 4 bases from J, the gap between germline ends came to 8 bases. This CDR3 is 13 amino acids long. CDR1 is MNHEY, CDR2 SVGAGI, per germline. CDR3 protein: CASSYDITYGYTF. The CDR3 coding sequence is TGTGCCAGCAGTTACGACATCACCTATGGCTACACCTTC.

This sequence joins TRBV4-1 and TRBJ1-3; D gene unclear. There are 13 residues in the CDR3. Germline CDR1 and CDR2: MGHRA and YSYEKL. Trimming took 1 base from V and 4 from J, leaving 5 bases between them. CDR3 region: CASSQGRGNTIYF. CDR3 bases: TGCGCCAGCAGCCAAGGGCGGGGAAACACCATATATTTT.

V usage is TRBV7-2 and J usage is TRBJ2-7; 7 bases are shared with TRBD1. The length of the CDR3 is 14 residues. The germline V gene has CDR1 SGHTA and CDR2 FQGNSA. J lost 9 bases, V lost 1 base, and 9 bases had no gene match. CDR3 protein: CASSLGQGLGAQYF. The CDR3 DNA sequence: TGTGCCAGCAGCTTAGGACAGGGCCTTGGGGCGCAGTACTTC.

The gene calls are TRBV18 and TRBJ2-3, with TRBD2 matching 11 bases. V shed 3 bases, J shed 1 base, and the junction held 6 bases outside the gene matches. The CDR3 has 17 residues. CDR1 and CDR2 (germline): KGHSH, LQKENI. The CDR3 here is CASSPVYSGGGTDTQYF. The CDR3 nucleotides are TGTGCCAGCTCACCTGTATATAGCGGGGGGGGCACAGATACGCAGTATTTT.

This chain links TRBV10-3 with TRBJ2-7; D gene unclear. Looked up from germline, CDR1 is ENHRY and CDR2 is SYGVKD. V lost 3 bases, J lost 1 base, and 7 bases lay in between. This CDR3 comprises 13 residues. DNA for the CDR3: TGTGCCATCAGTGATACAGTGTCCTACGAGCAGTACTTC. Its translation is CAISDTVSYEQYF.

The chain couples TRBV4-1 to TRBJ2-1; TRBD2 might be the D (6 bases). The CDR3 contains 14 residues. The ends were cut back, 2 bases at V and 3 bases at J, with 8 bases in the middle. Germline loops: CDR1 MGHRA, CDR2 YSYEKL. CDR3 in amino acids: CASSQPGLYNEQFF. CDR3 in DNA: TGCGCCAGCAGCCAACCGGGACTCTACAATGAGCAGTTCTTC.

The gene calls are TRBV12-3 or TRBV12-4 and TRBJ2-3; 7 positions match TRBD2. Trimming at V came to 6 bases and at J to 2 bases, leaving 2 bases not matched to a gene. The CDR3 consists of 13 residues. The CDR3 reads CASSGGITDTQYF. CDR3 DNA sequence: TGTGCCAGCAGCGGGGGGATCACAGATACGCAGTATTTT.

The V gene is TRBV3-1 (or the pseudogene TRBV3-2), the J gene TRBJ2-5; TRBD2 aligns across 10 bases. Trimming took 2 bases from V and 5 from J; bases not matched to a gene: 8. CDR1 LGHDT and CDR2 YNNKEL come from the germline V gene (reference sequence). This CDR3 is built from 16 residues. CDR3 sequence: CASSQFISGGKETQYF. CDR3 nucleotide sequence: TGTGCCAGCAGCCAATTTATTAGCGGGGGGAAGGAGACCCAGTACTTC.

This chain links TRBV3-1 (or the pseudogene TRBV3-2) with TRBJ2-3; D is undetermined. With 0 bases removed from V and 0 bases from J, the gap between germline ends came to 4 bases. This CDR3 spans 14 amino acids. Germline V gene sequence: CDR1 LGHDT, CDR2 YNNKEL (reference sequence). The CDR3, as DNA: TGTGCCAGCAGCCAAGATCCAAGCACAGATACGCAGTATTTT. Translating gives CASSQDPSTDTQYF.

The rearrangement uses TRBV6-5 and TRBJ1-4; a weak D match, TRBD1 (6 bases). The CDR3 has 14 residues. Germline-derived CDR1 and CDR2 are MNHEY and SVGAGI. Trimming left V 5 bases short and J 4 bases short, with 11 bases between. In DNA, the CDR3 is TGTGCCAGCAGTACCAGGGGTGGTAATGAAAAACTGTTTTTT. This sequence encodes CASSTRGGNEKLFF.

The CDR3: CAGRTGFYGYTF. The DNA of the CDR3 is TGTGCCGGAAGAACAGGTTTCTATGGCTACACCTTC. The chain combines TRBV19 with TRBJ1-2; the D gene is possibly TRBD1 (5 bases). Germline V gives CDR1 LNHDA, CDR2 SQIVND (reference sequence). Trimming removed 11 bases from V and 4 bases from J, with 14 bases in between. The CDR3 spans 12 residues.